This T cell receptor beta chain is from a study of OX40 agonist ivuxolimab in advanced cancers. Germline V gives CDR1 SGHRS, CDR2 YFSETQ. CDR3 length equals 12 residues. V dropped 3 bases and J dropped 7 bases, with 10 bases sitting between them. General observations from the study: Clonal expansion was seen in CD4+ and CD8+ blood T cells by week 6 at 0.1 to 3.0 mg/kg.

To note about this clone: As yet, its antigen is unknown.

Sequenced by immunoSEQ multiplex PCR; TCRdb stores in-frame clones only, minus some. The sample gives 50,000 to 75,000 clones, about four fifths of which show up once; around 9.5% is in the top ten. Sample: CD4+ or CD8+ T cells sorted from blood, taken in a trial of the OX40 agonist ivuxolimab. The TCR originated in an adult with an advanced solid tumor such as melanoma, head and neck, liver or kidney cancer. The rearrangement joins TRBV5-1 to TRBJ2-5; D call uncertain. The CDR3 is CASSSLGGTQYF. The DNA of the CDR3 is TGCGCCAGCAGCTCCTTGGGTGGGACCCAGTACTTC.